This note documents a single T cell receptor beta chain sequence. This sample was taken from a study of blood T cell repertoires in COVID-19. Looking at the study overall: Samples came from the United States, Italy and Spain, spanning acute and convalescent COVID-19.

Produced via immunoSEQ multiplex PCR; TCRdb's table is partial and in-frame only. The sample includes about 100,000 clones, about 85% seen only once; the top ten take roughly 5.2%. In germline, CDR1 is SGHNT, CDR2 YENEEA. The CDR3 covers 14 residues. Between the trimmed V and J ends, which lost 7 bases and 5 bases, there was a span of 18 bases. Sequenced input: peripheral blood. The receptor was isolated from a woman aged 45-59 years with COVID-19, enrolled during active disease. The chain recombines TRBV11-3 with TRBJ2-7, with a weak D call TRBD1 (6 bases). In nucleotides, the CDR3 is TGTGCCAGCACCCCGGGACACTCGTCACACGAGCAGTACTTC. It yields the protein CASTPGHSSHEQYF. The full variable domain, in which reference TRBV11-3 and TRBJ2-7 provide the parts outside the CDR3, is EAGVVQSPRYKIIEKKQPVAFWCNPISGHNTLYWYLQNLGQGPELLIRYENEEAVDDSQLPKDRFSAERLKGVDSTLKIQPAELGDSAVYLCASTPGHSSHEQYFGPGTRLTVT.